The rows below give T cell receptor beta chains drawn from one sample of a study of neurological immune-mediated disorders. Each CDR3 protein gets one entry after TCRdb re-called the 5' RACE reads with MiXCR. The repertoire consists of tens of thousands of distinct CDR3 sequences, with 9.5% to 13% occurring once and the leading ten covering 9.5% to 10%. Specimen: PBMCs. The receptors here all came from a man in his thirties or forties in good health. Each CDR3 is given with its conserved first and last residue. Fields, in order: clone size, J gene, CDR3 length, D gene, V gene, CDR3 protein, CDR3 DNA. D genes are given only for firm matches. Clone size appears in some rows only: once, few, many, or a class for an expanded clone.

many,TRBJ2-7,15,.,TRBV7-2,CASSLEVAWFYEQYF,TGTGCCAGCAGCTTGGAGGTTGCCTGGTTCTACGAGCAGTACTTC
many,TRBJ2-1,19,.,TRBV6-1,CASTQDMLGVNGIYNEQFF,TGTGCCAGCACCCAAGATATGCTTGGAGTCAACGGGATTTACAATGAGCAGTTCTTC
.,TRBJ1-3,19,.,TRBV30,CAWSVRGLVGGGSGNTIYF,TGTGCCTGGAGTGTACGGGGTCTGGTAGGGGGAGGCTCTGGAAACACCATATATTTT
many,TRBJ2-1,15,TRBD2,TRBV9,CASSVETELAGEQFF,TGTGCCAGCAGCGTAGAAACAGAGCTAGCGGGAGAGCAGTTCTTC
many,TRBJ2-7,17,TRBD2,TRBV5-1,CASSLAVFVAGEYEQYF,TGCGCCAGCAGCTTGGCCGTTTTTGTAGCGGGAGAGTACGAGCAGTACTTC
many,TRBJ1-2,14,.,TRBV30,CAWNQGPPNYGYTF,TGTGCCTGGAACCAGGGACCTCCTAACTATGGCTACACCTTC
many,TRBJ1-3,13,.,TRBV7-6,CASSLHSGNTIYF,TGTGCCAGCAGCCTACACAGTGGAAACACCATATATTTT
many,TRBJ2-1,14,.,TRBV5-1,CASSMNRAVNEQFF,TGCGCCAGCAGCATGAACCGGGCAGTAAATGAGCAGTTCTTC
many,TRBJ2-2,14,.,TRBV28,CASSPLGNTGELFF,TGTGCCAGCAGCCCTCTGGGGAACACCGGGGAGCTGTTTTTT
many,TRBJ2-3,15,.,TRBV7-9,CASSLVGGSTDTQYF,TGTGCCAGCAGCTTAGTGGGCGGGAGCACAGATACGCAGTATTTT
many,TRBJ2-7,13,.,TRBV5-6,CASSRDLNGEQYF,TGTGCCAGCAGCCGGGACCTCAACGGAGAGCAGTACTTC
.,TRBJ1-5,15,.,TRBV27,CATHPCPYSNQPQHF,TGTGCCACCCACCCCTGTCCTTATAGCAATCAGCCCCAGCATTTT
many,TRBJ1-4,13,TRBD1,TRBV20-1,CSATGQGTEKLFF,TGCAGTGCAACGGGACAGGGGACTGAAAAACTGTTTTTT
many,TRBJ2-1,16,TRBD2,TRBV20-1,CSATPLSGSSYNEQFF,TGCAGTGCAACGCCTCTTAGCGGGAGCTCCTACAATGAGCAGTTCTTC
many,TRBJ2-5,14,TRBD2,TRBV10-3,CATLPTGGGETQYF,TGTGCCACCCTACCGACGGGAGGAGGGGAGACCCAGTACTTC
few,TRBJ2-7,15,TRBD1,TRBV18,CASSLTGQTSYEQYF,TGTGCCAGCTCACTAACGGGACAGACTTCCTACGAGCAGTACTTC
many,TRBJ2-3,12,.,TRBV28,CASRWGTDTQYF,TGTGCCAGCAGGTGGGGGACAGATACGCAGTATTTT
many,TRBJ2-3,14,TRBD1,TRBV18,CASATGIGTDTQYF,TGTGCCAGCGCGACAGGGATAGGCACAGATACGCAGTATTTT
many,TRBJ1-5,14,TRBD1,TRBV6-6,CASSWDRDNQPQHF,TGTGCCAGCAGTTGGGACAGGGATAATCAGCCCCAGCATTTT
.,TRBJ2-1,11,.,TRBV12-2,CASRPTSGVFF,TGTGCAAGTCGCCCTACTAGCGGGGTGTTCTTC
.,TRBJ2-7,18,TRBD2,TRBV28,CASSFRCGLAGLSYEQYF,TGTGCCAGCAGTTTTCGTTGTGGACTAGCGGGTCTCTCTTACGAGCAGTACTTC
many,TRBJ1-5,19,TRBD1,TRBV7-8,CASSLGRAGGVYSNQPQHF,TGTGCCAGCAGCCTAGGGCGGGCAGGGGGTGTATATAGCAATCAGCCCCAGCATTTT
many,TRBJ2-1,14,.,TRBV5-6,CASSWTRLGDEQFF,TGTGCCAGCAGCTGGACCCGGTTGGGGGATGAGCAGTTCTTC
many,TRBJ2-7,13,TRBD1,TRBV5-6,CASSAGTGLTQYF,TGTGCCAGCAGCGCAGGGACAGGCCTCACGCAGTACTTC
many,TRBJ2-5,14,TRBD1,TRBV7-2,CASSLGQGASTQYF,TGTGCCAGCAGCTTAGGCCAGGGGGCATCGACCCAGTACTTC
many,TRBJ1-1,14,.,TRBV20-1,CSALAGALNTEAFF,TGCAGTGCTTTGGCAGGGGCCCTGAACACTGAAGCTTTCTTT
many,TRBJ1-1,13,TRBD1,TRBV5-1,CASTMGTGGRTFF,TGCGCCAGCACCATGGGGACAGGGGGGAGGACTTTCTTT
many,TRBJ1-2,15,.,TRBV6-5,CASSYSRGRTDGYTF,TGTGCCAGCAGTTACTCGAGGGGCAGAACGGATGGCTACACCTTC